This T cell receptor (beta chain) was sequenced in a study of blood T cell repertoires in COVID-19. Looking at the study overall: Acute-phase and convalescent COVID-19 samples originated in the United States, Italy and Spain. Nucleic acid was either cDNA or gDNA, and it came from T cells, B-cell-depleted T cells, or PBMCs.

Authors' methods: Amplification of reference gene primers provided the estimated nucleated cell counts. Produced via immunoSEQ multiplex PCR; TCRdb's table is partial and in-frame only. V, J and clone size are those of that table, while D and trimming were read from the DNA. The sample lists some 240,000 clones, 65% to 90% seen once, with around 1.5% in the top ten. The trim removed 4 bases at V and 3 bases at J, leaving 2 bases unmatched. The CDR3 covers 13 residues. Germline CDR1 is LNHDA and CDR2 is SQIVND (reference sequence). The J gene is TRBJ1-1, the V gene TRBV19; TRBD1 aligns across 7 bases. The sequencing input was peripheral blood. The sequence was obtained from a woman aged 40 to 49 who had recovered from COVID-19. CDR3 DNA: TGTGCCAGTAGTACTGGACAGGACACTGAAGCTTTCTTT. Protein product: CASSTGQDTEAFF.